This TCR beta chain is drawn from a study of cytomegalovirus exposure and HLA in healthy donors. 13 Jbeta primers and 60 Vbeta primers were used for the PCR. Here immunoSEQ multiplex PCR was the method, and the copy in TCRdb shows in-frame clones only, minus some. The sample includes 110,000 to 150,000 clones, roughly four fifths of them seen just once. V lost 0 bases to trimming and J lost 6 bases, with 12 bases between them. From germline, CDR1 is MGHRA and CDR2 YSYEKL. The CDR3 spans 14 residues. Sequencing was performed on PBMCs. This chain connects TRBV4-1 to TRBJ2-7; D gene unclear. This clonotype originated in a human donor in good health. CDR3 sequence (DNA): TGCGCCAGCAGCCAAGATCCGGGTTCCAGCGAGCAGTACTTC. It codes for CASSQDPGSSEQYF.